Listed here are 20 T cell receptor beta chains from one sample, sequenced in a study of memory CD4+ T cells and cytomegalovirus serostatus. Clones were read by immunoSEQ multiplex PCR, and TCRdb kept only the in-frame ones, dropping some. The sample holds under 40,000 clones, roughly 85% seen once. Single viable CD3+CD4+CD8-CD45RO+ cells were sorted as the memory CD4+ T cells. Sequencing was done on a sample of memory CD4+ T cells from blood. Receptor source: an adult in good health and CMV-seropositive.

The gene calls are TRBV6-5 and TRBJ1-5; no clear D. CDR1 and CDR2 (germline): MNHEY, SVGAGI. V lost 5 bases and J lost 4, with 9 bases in between. The CDR3 consists of 13 residues. The CDR3 sequence is CASSVTRNQPQHF. The CDR3 DNA sequence: TGTGCCAGCAGTGTCACAAGGAATCAGCCCCAGCATTTT.

Only one count was recorded for this clone. The rearrangement joins TRBV7-3 to TRBJ2-1; D could derive from TRBD1 or TRBD2 (5 bases each). The CDR3 has 15 amino acids. V was pared by 2 bases and J by 5 bases, with 13 bases between. Germline V gene sequence: CDR1 SGHTA, CDR2 FQGTGA. The CDR3 sequence is CASSLSRDGHNEQFF. As DNA, the CDR3 is TGTGCCAGCAGCTTATCTCGGGACGGACACAATGAGCAGTTCTTC.

V gene TRBV6-5 combines with J gene TRBJ2-5; maybe TRBD1 (6 bases). CDR1 and CDR2 from the germline V gene are MNHEY and SVGAGI. Trimming cost V 2 bases and J 1 base, with 11 bases left between them. The CDR3 runs 15 residues. The CDR3 coding sequence is TGTGCCAGCAGTTACGGGGGCAATCGCCAAGAGACCCAGTACTTC. It is translated as CASSYGGNRQETQYF.

This clone has just one count. This sequence joins TRBV5-5 and TRBJ2-3; D gene ambiguous. CDR1 SGHKS and CDR2 YYEKEE come from the germline V gene (reference sequence). With 3 bases removed from V and 6 bases from J, the gap between germline ends came to 8 bases. The CDR3 has 12 residues. The CDR3 nucleotides read TGTGCCAGCAGCTCGAACGTCGATACGCAGTATTTT. Encoded protein: CASSSNVDTQYF.

The chain uses TRBV5-1 and TRBJ1-1; 10 bases match TRBD1. J lost 5 bases, V lost 4 bases, and 14 bases had no gene match. Germline values: CDR1 SGHRS, CDR2 YFSETQ. This CDR3 has 17 amino acids. This CDR3 is CASSQAGTGVLGTEAFF. CDR3 nucleotide sequence: TGCGCCAGCAGCCAAGCCGGGACAGGGGTCCTGGGAACTGAAGCTTTCTTT.

This clone has just a few counts. The gene calls are TRBV7-2 and TRBJ2-2; unclear D gene. The germline gives CDR1 SGHTA, CDR2 FQGNSA. V was pared by 1 base and J by 3 bases, with 9 bases between. This CDR3 has 15 amino acids. CDR3 protein: CASSLDVSYTGELFF. The CDR3 region has the DNA TGTGCCAGCAGCTTAGACGTCAGCTACACCGGGGAGCTGTTTTTT.

V and J are TRBV2 and TRBJ2-1; the D gene is possibly TRBD1 (6 bases). The germline CDR1 and CDR2 sequences are SNHLY and FYNNEI. V was trimmed by 4 bases and J by 4 bases, leaving 14 bases between them. This CDR3 has 15 amino acids. CDR3 in DNA: TGTGCCAGCAGTGCTGGACAGAACTCATACAATGAGCAGTTCTTC. It translates to CASSAGQNSYNEQFF.

The chain couples TRBV5-4 to TRBJ1-2; TRBD1 aligns across 8 bases. Germline V CDR1 and CDR2: SGHNT, YYREEE (reference sequence). The J segment lost 5 bases and the V segment lost 4 bases, leaving 7 bases of the junction unmatched. The CDR3 runs 14 residues. The CDR3 nucleotides read TGTGCCAGCAGCAGGAACAGGGGGGAGTATGGCTACACCTTC. Its translation: CASSRNRGEYGYTF.

The V and J genes are TRBV7-8 and TRBJ2-1; D perhaps matches TRBD1 (6 bases). Germline V gene lookup returns CDR1 SGHVS and CDR2 FQNEAQ. Trimming shortened V by 5 bases and J by 1 base, and 15 bases separated the two germline ends. This CDR3 has 16 amino acids. This chain's CDR3 is CASSLREGGSYNEQFF. The CDR3 nucleotides are TGTGCCAGCAGCCTCCGGGAAGGGGGATCCTACAATGAGCAGTTCTTC.

The chain links TRBV4-2 to TRBJ2-5; 8 nucleotides agree with TRBD1. CDR3 length equals 18 residues. Germline CDR1 is LGHNA and CDR2 is YNFKEQ. V was clipped by 0 bases and J by 4 bases; unmatched bases: 13. CDR3 nucleotides: TGTGCCAGCAGCCAAGATTTATCAGGGGGCAGGGCGTTAGAGACCCAGTACTTC. It encodes CASSQDLSGGRALETQYF.

The genes are TRBV5-1 and TRBJ1-3; the D is unclear. The CDR3 spans 17 residues. From germline, CDR1 is SGHRS and CDR2 YFSETQ. Trimming took off 2 bases at V and 1 base at J, with 16 bases between the two ends. As DNA, the CDR3 is TGCGCCAGCAGCTTATCTGAGACACAGAATTCTGGAAACACCATATATTTT. Its protein is CASSLSETQNSGNTIYF.

This rearrangement joins TRBV4-1 to TRBJ1-5; D gene ambiguous. Germline assignment: CDR1 MGHRA and CDR2 YSYEKL. Trimming removed 0 bases from V and 9 bases from J, with 18 bases in between. CDR3 length equals 16 residues. CDR3 DNA: TGCGCCAGCAGCCAAGAGTGGAAACAACGGGTATCGCCCCAGCATTTT. It yields the protein CASSQEWKQRVSPQHF.

The chain is built from TRBV14 and TRBJ2-1, with a possible D match to TRBD2 (5 bases). Germline V CDR1 and CDR2: SGHDN, FVKESK. V lost 4 bases and J lost 5, with 12 bases in between. The CDR3 has 14 amino acids. CDR3 residues: CASSRAVGDNEQFF. CDR3 nucleotides: TGTGCCAGCAGCCGGGCGGTGGGAGACAATGAGCAGTTCTTC.

The chain couples TRBV7-9 to TRBJ2-3; D gene unclear. CDR3 length: 11 residues. Deletions cut 3 bases from V and 4 bases from J, with 2 bases between. CDR1 is SEHNR, CDR2 FQNEAQ, per germline (reference sequence). In nucleotides, the CDR3 is TGTGCCAGCAGCTTCGCAGATACGCAGTATTTT. This translates into CASSFADTQYF.

The chain employs TRBV6-4 and TRBJ1-2; tentatively, D is TRBD1 (6 bases). The germline CDR1 and CDR2 sequences are MRHNA and SNTAGT. The V end was cut by 6 bases, the J end by 5 bases, with 16 bases between. This CDR3 contains 14 residues. The CDR3 loop is CASRGGTTSYGYTF. Here the CDR3 DNA reads TGTGCCAGCAGAGGTGGGACAACTAGTTATGGCTACACCTTC.

This clone was picked up one time. One end of the junction fails to match germline, which may point to a read error. The chain employs TRBV7-2 and TRBJ2-7, with D possibly being TRBD2 (5 bases). CDR3 length: 12 residues. Germline V gene lookup returns CDR1 SGHTA and CDR2 FQGNSA. The CDR3 spells CASSLMGERTTF. The CDR3, as DNA: TGTGCCAGCAGCTTAATGGGAGAGAGAACAACCTTC.

The V call is TRBV7-9, the J call TRBJ2-5; 8 nucleotides line up with TRBD1. This CDR3 region has 16 residues. From germline, CDR1 is SEHNR and CDR2 FQNEAQ (reference sequence). The J segment lost 3 bases and the V segment lost 5 bases, leaving 11 bases of the junction unmatched. The CDR3 bases are TGTGCCAGCAGCCCGAAGTTCCCGACAGGGGAAGAGACCCAGTACTTC. This codes for CASSPKFPTGEETQYF.

The CDR3 DNA sequence: TGTGCCAGCAGTGTGAGGGACAGCCCCTACGAGCAGTACTTC. Translating it yields CASSVRDSPYEQYF. The V gene is TRBV2, the J gene TRBJ2-7, with 7 bases identical to TRBD1. CDR3 length equals 14 residues. V was clipped by 4 bases and J by 2 bases; unmatched bases: 5. Germline V gene sequence: CDR1 SNHLY, CDR2 FYNNEI.

The chain combines TRBV29-1 with TRBJ1-2; D is perhaps TRBD1 (5 bases). V was shortened by 2 bases and J by 9 bases, with 13 bases between the two germline ends. The CDR3 has 12 residues. CDR1 and CDR2 from the germline V gene are SQVTM and ANQGSEA. The CDR3 spells CSVESSGRSYTF. In DNA, the CDR3 is TGCAGCGTTGAATCGTCGGGGCGAAGCTACACCTTC. The variable domain in full, with the rest retrieved from reference TRBV29-1 and TRBJ1-2, is SAVISQKPSRDICQRGTSLTIQCQVDSQVTMMFWYRQQPGQSLTLIATANQGSEATYESGFVIDKFPISRPNLTFSTLTVSNMSPEDSSIYLCSVESSGRSYTFGSGTRLTVV.

V and J are TRBV4-2 and TRBJ1-5; D ambiguous. The CDR3 loop spans 14 amino acids. The V end was cut by 0 bases, the J end by 5 bases, with 8 bases between. Germline V CDR1 and CDR2: LGHNA, YNFKEQ. This chain's CDR3 is CASSQEGIYQPQHF. DNA of the CDR3: TGTGCCAGCAGCCAAGAAGGGATCTATCAGCCCCAGCATTTT.